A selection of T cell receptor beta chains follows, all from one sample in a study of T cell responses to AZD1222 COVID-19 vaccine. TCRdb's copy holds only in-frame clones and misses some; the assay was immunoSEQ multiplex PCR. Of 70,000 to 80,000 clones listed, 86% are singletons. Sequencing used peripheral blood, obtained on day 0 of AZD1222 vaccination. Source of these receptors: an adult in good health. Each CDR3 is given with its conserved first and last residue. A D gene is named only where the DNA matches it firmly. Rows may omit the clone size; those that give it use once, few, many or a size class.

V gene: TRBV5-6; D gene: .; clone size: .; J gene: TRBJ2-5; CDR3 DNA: TGTGCCAGCAGTCCGGAGGTTCGGTGGGAGACCCAGTACTTC; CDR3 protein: CASSPEVRWETQYF
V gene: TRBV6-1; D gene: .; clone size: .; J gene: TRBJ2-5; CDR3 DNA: TGTGCCAGCAGTGAAGTGGGCGGGGGCAGCGAGACCCAGTACTTC; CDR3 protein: CASSEVGGGSETQYF
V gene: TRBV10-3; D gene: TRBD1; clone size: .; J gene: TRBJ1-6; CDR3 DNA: TGTGCCATCTCCGGGACAGGGGATAATTCACCCCTCCACTTT; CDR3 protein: CAISGTGDNSPLHF
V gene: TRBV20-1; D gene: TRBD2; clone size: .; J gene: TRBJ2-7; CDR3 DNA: TGCAGTGCTAGTCGCACATTGGGACTAGCGGGAGGTCCCTACGAGCAGTACTTC; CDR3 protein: CSASRTLGLAGGPYEQYF
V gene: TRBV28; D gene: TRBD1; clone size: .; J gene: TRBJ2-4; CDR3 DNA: TGTGCCAGCAGTCAGACAGGGAAAAACATTCAGTACTTC; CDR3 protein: CASSQTGKNIQYF
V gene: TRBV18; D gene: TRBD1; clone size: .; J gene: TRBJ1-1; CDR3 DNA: TGTGCCAGCTCAAACAGACAGGGCCGAAACACTGAAGCTTTCTTT; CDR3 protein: CASSNRQGRNTEAFF
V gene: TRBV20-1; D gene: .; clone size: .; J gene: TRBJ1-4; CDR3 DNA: TGCAGTGCTAGTGGGGCCCTGGGGGAAAAACTGTTTTTT; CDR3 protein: CSASGALGEKLFF
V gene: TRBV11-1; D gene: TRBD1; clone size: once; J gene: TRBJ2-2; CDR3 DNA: TGTGCCAGCACCCGCAGCCAGGGGGCTATCGGGGAGCTGTTTTTT; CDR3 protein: CASTRSQGAIGELFF
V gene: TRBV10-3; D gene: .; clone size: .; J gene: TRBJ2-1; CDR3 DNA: TGTGCCATCTGTCAACCCGACAGGGTAGGGGGGGTCTACAATGAGCAGTTCTTC; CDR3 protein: CAICQPDRVGGVYNEQFF
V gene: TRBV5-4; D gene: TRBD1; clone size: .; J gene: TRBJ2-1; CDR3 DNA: TGTGCCAGCCGACAGGGATTCTCCTACAATGAGCAGTTCTTC; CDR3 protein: CASRQGFSYNEQFF
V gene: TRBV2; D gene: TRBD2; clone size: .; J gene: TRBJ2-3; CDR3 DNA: TGTGCCGGCTTGGTCTCTAGCGGGGGGGCCCTCACAGATACGCAGTATTTT; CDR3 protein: CAGLVSSGGALTDTQYF
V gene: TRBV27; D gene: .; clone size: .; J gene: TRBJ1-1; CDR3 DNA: TGTGCCAGCAGTTTCCAAATGGGGGGGCGTGATGAAGCTTTCTTT; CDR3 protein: CASSFQMGGRDEAFF
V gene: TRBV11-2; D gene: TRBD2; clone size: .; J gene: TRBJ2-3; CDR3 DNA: TGTGCCAGCAGCTCGAGGTTGAGCGGGGGGCAGGCGTATTTT; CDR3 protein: CASSSRLSGGQAYF
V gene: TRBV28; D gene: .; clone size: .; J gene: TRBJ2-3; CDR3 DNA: TGTGCCAGCAGTTACGGGACTGGAATTACAGATACGCAGTATTTT; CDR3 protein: CASSYGTGITDTQYF
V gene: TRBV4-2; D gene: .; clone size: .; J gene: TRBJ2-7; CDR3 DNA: TGTGCCAGCAGCCAAGAGAGTAGGGACCACGAGCAGTACTTC; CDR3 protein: CASSQESRDHEQYF
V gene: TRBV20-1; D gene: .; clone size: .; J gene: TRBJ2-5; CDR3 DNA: TGCAGTGAGACTAGCCAAGAGACCCAGTACTTC; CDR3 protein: CSETSQETQYF
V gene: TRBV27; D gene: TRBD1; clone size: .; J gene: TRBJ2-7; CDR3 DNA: TGTGCCAGCAGTTTCATAAACAGGGGCGAGCAGTACTTC; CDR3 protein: CASSFINRGEQYF
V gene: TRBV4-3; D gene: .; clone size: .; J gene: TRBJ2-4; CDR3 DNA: TGCGCCAGCAGCCATCTCGACGGGGTAGCCAAAAACATTCAGTACTTC; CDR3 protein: CASSHLDGVAKNIQYF
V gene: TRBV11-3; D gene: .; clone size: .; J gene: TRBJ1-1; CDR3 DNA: TGCGCCAGCAGCTTCTACAGGGACACTGAAGCTTTCTTT; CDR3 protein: CASSFYRDTEAFF
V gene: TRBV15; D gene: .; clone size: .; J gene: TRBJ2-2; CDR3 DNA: TGTGCCACCAGCAGAGGTCCGGGCGCGAACACCGGGGAGCTGTTTTTT; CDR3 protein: CATSRGPGANTGELFF
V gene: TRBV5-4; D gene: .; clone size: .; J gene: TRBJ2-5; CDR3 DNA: TGTGCCAGCAGCTCCTCGGGGGCGCAAGAGACCCAGTACTTC; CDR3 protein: CASSSSGAQETQYF
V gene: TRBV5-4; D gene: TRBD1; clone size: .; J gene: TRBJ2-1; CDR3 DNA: TGTGCCAGCAGCGGCGACAGGGGGCCCTACAATGAGCAGTTCTTC; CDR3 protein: CASSGDRGPYNEQFF
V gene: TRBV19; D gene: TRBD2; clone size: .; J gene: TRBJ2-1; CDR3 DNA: TGTGCCAGCTCACTTATAGCGGGTACGATAATTGAGCAGTTCTTC; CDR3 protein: CASSLIAGTIIEQFF
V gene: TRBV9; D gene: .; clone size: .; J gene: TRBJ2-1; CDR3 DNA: TGTGCCAGCAGCGTAGGTCGGTCCTACAATGAGCAGTTCTTC; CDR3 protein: CASSVGRSYNEQFF
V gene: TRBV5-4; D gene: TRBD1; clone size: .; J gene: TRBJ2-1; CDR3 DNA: TGTGCCAGCAGCGCGGGACAGGGGGCCTACAATGAGCAGTTCTTC; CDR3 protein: CASSAGQGAYNEQFF
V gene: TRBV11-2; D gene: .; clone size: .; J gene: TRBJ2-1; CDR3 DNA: TGTGCCAGCAGCTTAGATTTGGACAGTATACATGAGCAGTTCTTC; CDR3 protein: CASSLDLDSIHEQFF
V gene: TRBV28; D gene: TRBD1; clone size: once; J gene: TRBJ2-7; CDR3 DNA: TGTGCCAGCAGGCAAACCGGGACAGGGTCCTATTTGCAGTACTTC; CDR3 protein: CASRQTGTGSYLQYF
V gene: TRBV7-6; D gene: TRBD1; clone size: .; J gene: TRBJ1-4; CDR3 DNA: TGTGCCAGCAGCCCAGCAGGGGGGCCTAATGAAAAACTGTTTTTT; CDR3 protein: CASSPAGGPNEKLFF
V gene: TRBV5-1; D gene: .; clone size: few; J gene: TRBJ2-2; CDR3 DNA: TGCGCCAGCAGGACGGCGCCCACCGGGGAGCTGTTTTTT; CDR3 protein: CASRTAPTGELFF
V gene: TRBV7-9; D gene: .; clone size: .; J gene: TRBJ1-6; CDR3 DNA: TGTGCCAGCAGCTTAACGAGGGATTCACCCCTCCACTTT; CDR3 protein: CASSLTRDSPLHF
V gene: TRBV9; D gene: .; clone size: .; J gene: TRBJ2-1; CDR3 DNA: TGTGCCAGCAGCGTAGAGGGCTACCTGAATGAGCAGTTCTTC; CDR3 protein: CASSVEGYLNEQFF
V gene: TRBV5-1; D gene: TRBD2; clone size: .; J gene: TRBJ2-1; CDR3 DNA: TGCGCCAGCAGCTTACTTGGGAGGGGCGGTCTATTCGATGAGCAGTTCTTC; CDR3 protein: CASSLLGRGGLFDEQFF
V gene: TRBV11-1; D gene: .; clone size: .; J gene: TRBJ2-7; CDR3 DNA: TGTGCCAGCAGCTTAGGCGGTTCCTACGAGCAGTACTTC; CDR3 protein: CASSLGGSYEQYF
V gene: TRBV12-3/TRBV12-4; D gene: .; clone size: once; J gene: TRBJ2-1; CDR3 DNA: TGTGCCAGCAGCGGGACTGGTTACAATGAGCAGTTCTTC; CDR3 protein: CASSGTGYNEQFF
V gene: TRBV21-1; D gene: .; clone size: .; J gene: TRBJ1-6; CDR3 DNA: TGTGCCAGCAGCAAAGTAGGTGATTCACCCCTCCACTTT; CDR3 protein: CASSKVGDSPLHF
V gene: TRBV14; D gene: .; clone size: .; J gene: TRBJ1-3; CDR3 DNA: TGTGCCAGCAGGGACAGCTCTGGAAACACCATATATTTT; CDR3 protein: CASRDSSGNTIYF
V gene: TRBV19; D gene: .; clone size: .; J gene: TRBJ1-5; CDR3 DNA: TGTGCCAGTAGTATCGGTGTTTATAGCAATCAGCCCCAGCATTTT; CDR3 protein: CASSIGVYSNQPQHF
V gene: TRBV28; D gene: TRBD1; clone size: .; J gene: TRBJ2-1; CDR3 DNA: TGTGCCAGCAAAAGACAGGGATGGAATGAGCAGTTCTTC; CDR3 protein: CASKRQGWNEQFF
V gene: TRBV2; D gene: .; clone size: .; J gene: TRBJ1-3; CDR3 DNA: TGTGCCAGCAGTGGGACAGTAAGAGCGTCTGGAAACACCATATATTTT; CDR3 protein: CASSGTVRASGNTIYF
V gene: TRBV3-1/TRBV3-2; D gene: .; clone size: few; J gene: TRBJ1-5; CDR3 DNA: TGTGCCAGCAGCCCCACAGGGTTTGGCAATCAGCCCCAGCATTTT; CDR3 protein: CASSPTGFGNQPQHF
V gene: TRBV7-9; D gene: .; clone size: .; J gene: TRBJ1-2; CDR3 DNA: TGTGCCAGCAGCTTCGCACCTGAAGCCATCTATGGCTACACCTTC; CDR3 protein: CASSFAPEAIYGYTF
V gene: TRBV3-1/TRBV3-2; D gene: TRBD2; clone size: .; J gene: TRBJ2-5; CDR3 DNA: TGTGCCAGCAGCCAAGGTCTCGACGGCCGGGAGGGCCTTGAGACCCAGTACTTC; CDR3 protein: CASSQGLDGREGLETQYF
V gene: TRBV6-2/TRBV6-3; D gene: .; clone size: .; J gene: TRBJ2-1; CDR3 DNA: TGTGCCAGCAGTTACTTGAGGCCGGGCTCCTACAATGAGCAGTTCTTC; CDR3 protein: CASSYLRPGSYNEQFF
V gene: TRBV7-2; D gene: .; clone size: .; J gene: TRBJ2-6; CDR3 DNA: TGTGCCAGCAGCACCCGGGGAAGGTCTGGGGCCAACGTCCTGACTTTC; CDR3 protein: CASSTRGRSGANVLTF
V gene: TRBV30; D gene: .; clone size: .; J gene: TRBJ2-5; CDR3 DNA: TGTGCCTGGAGGGGGGGCGGGGAGACCCAGTACTTC; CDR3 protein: CAWRGGGETQYF
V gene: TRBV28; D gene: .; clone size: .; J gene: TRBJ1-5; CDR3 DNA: TGTGCCAGCAGCGCCCCCCAAGGGAATCAGCCCCAGCATTTT; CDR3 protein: CASSAPQGNQPQHF
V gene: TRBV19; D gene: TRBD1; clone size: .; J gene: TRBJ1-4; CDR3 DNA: TGTGCCAGTAGTGATGGAGGGGGCGCGGCTAATGAAAAACTGTTTTTT; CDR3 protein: CASSDGGGAANEKLFF
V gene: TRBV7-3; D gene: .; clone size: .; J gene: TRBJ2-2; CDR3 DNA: TGTGCCAGCAGCGGACCAGGGATCGGGGAGCTGTTTTTT; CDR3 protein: CASSGPGIGELFF
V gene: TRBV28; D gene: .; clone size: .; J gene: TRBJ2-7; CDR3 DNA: TGTGCCAGCAGTTTCAGAGGGACCTACGAGCAGTACTTC; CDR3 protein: CASSFRGTYEQYF
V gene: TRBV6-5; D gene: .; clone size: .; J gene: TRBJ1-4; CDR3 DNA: TGTGCCAGCAACAGACAGAGGGAGGAAAAACTGTTTTTT; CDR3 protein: CASNRQREEKLFF